Below are 30 T cell receptor beta chains sequenced from a single sample in a study of cytomegalovirus exposure and HLA in healthy donors. The protocol was immunoSEQ multiplex PCR, while the TCRdb copy is restricted to in-frame clones and leaves out a portion. The table records some 100,000 clones, about 91% of them present only once. The specimen was PBMCs. The source of these receptors is a man between 18 and 35 years old in good health and CMV-seronegative.

The chain recombines TRBV7-8 with TRBJ1-1, with 9 bases lining up with TRBD1. The CDR3 is made up of 15 amino acids. V lost 2 bases, J lost 5 bases, and 6 bases stayed unmatched. The germline gives CDR1 SGHVS, CDR2 FQNEAQ. The DNA of the CDR3 is TGTGCCAGCAGCTTACTGGGACAGGGCGCTACTGAAGCTTTCTTT. Residues: CASSLLGQGATEAFF. Combining the CDR3 with reference TRBV7-8 and TRBJ1-1 gives the whole variable domain GAGVSQSPRYKVAKRGQDVALRCDPISGHVSLFWYQQALGQGPEFLTYFQNEAQLDKSGLPSDRFFAERPEGSVSTLKIQRTQQEDSAVYLCASSLLGQGATEAFFGQGTRLTVV.

The chain employs TRBV6-1 and TRBJ2-7; a weak D match, TRBD2 (6 bases). CDR1 and CDR2 (germline): MNHNS, SASEGT. V was trimmed by 2 bases and J by 3 bases, leaving 11 bases between them. This CDR3 spans 14 amino acids. The CDR3 sequence is CASSEPRRDYEQYF. CDR3 nucleotides: TGTGCCAGCAGTGAACCGCGGCGGGACTACGAGCAGTACTTC.

The chain is built from TRBV12-5 and TRBJ1-3, with D maybe TRBD1 (5 bases). Looked up from germline, CDR1 is LGHNT and CDR2 is FRNRAP. The CDR3 totals 13 residues. V shed 5 bases and J shed 0 bases, with 5 bases lying between them. The CDR3 loop reads CASGTGSGNTIYF. The CDR3 nucleotides are TGTGCTAGTGGTACAGGCTCTGGAAACACCATATATTTT.

This rearrangement joins TRBV30 to TRBJ1-3; 11 nucleotides agree with TRBD1. V lost 0 bases to trimming and J lost 2 bases; unmatched junction nucleotides: 3. The CDR3 loop spans 16 amino acids. Per the germline V gene, CDR1 is GTSNPN and CDR2 is SVGIG (reference sequence). CDR3 in DNA: TGTGCCTGGAGTGTAAGGGGACAGGGGGCTGGAAACACCATATATTTT. This encodes CAWSVRGQGAGNTIYF.

This chain links TRBV18 with TRBJ1-4, with D possibly matching TRBD1 (5 bases). V was pared by 2 bases and J by 0 bases, with 10 bases between. CDR3 size: 16 residues. The germline V gene encodes CDR1 KGHSH and CDR2 LQKENI. Written as DNA, the CDR3 is TGTGCCAGCTCACCAGGGGCCCAAGCAACTAATGAAAAACTGTTTTTT. Translated, it gives CASSPGAQATNEKLFF.

J is TRBJ2-1 and V is TRBV5-1, with 8 bases lining up with TRBD1. V shed 6 bases and J 2 bases; nucleotides not matched to a gene: 10. The CDR3 length is 16 residues. The germline V gene encodes CDR1 SGHRS and CDR2 YFSETQ. The CDR3 sequence: CASNNGQGVPYNEQFF. As DNA, the CDR3 is TGCGCCAGCAACAACGGACAGGGCGTCCCCTACAATGAGCAGTTCTTC.

The gene calls are TRBV19 and TRBJ2-1; D remains ambiguous. The V end was cut by 6 bases, the J end by 0 bases, with 12 bases between. Per the germline V gene, CDR1 is LNHDA and CDR2 is SQIVND (reference sequence). CDR3 length: 15 residues. Here the CDR3 reads CASSPAPFSYNEQFF. CDR3 in DNA: TGTGCCAGTAGCCCCGCGCCTTTCTCCTACAATGAGCAGTTCTTC.

The V gene is TRBV28, the J gene TRBJ2-7, with TRBD1 matching 10 bases. The CDR3 spans 15 residues. J was trimmed by 5 bases and V by 6 bases; bases with no gene match: 10. Germline assignment: CDR1 MDHEN and CDR2 SYDVKM. Here the CDR3 DNA reads TGTGCCAGCAGCTTAACCGGGACAGGGGTCCACGAGCAGTACTTC. Protein sequence: CASSLTGTGVHEQYF.

This chain joins TRBV7-2 and TRBJ1-3; no clear D. The CDR3 is 15 residues long. Trimming shortened V by 5 bases and J by 0 bases, and 11 bases separated the two germline ends. CDR1 is SGHTA and CDR2 is FQGNSA in the germline V gene. This chain's CDR3 is CASSTNRASGNTIYF. The CDR3 nucleotides read TGTGCCAGCAGCACAAACAGAGCCTCTGGAAACACCATATATTTT.

J is TRBJ2-1 and V is TRBV9; 9 positions match TRBD2. The trim removed 0 bases at V and 4 bases at J, leaving 2 bases unmatched. The CDR3 is 15 residues long. Germline values: CDR1 SGDLS, CDR2 YYNGEE. CDR3 in amino acids: CASSVGTSDYNEQFF. CDR3 coding DNA: TGTGCCAGCAGCGTAGGGACTAGCGATTACAATGAGCAGTTCTTC.

The sample holds a few counts of this clone. The chain combines TRBV6-1 with TRBJ1-4, with a possible D match to TRBD1 (6 bases). CDR3 length: 15 amino acids. V gave up 10 bases and J gave up 5 bases, with 20 bases separating them. Germline CDR1 MNHNS, CDR2 SASEGT. The CDR3 DNA reads as TGTGCCACCAACGCGGGGGCGAGAGGGAATGAAAAACTGTTTTTT. Its translation: CATNAGARGNEKLFF.

This sequence joins TRBV18 and TRBJ2-1; 9 nucleotides agree with TRBD2. V trimming: 3 bases; J trimming: 5 bases; junction bases outside the gene matches: 5. Germline assignment: CDR1 KGHSH and CDR2 LQKENI. The CDR3 is 15 amino acids. The CDR3 loop is CASSPTSGRNNEQFF. The CDR3 coding sequence is TGTGCCAGCTCACCCACCAGCGGGAGGAACAATGAGCAGTTCTTC. The full variable domain, in which reference TRBV18 and TRBJ2-1 provide the parts outside the CDR3, is NAGVMQNPRHLVRRRGQEARLRCSPMKGHSHVYWYRQLPEEGLKFMVYLQKENIIDESGMPKERFSAEFPKEGPSILRIQQVVRGDSAAYFCASSPTSGRNNEQFFGPGTRLTVL.

The CDR3 region is CASSLYREPWEQYF. CDR3 bases: TGTGCCAGCAGCTTATACCGGGAACCCTGGGAGCAGTACTTC. This chain joins TRBV6-5 and TRBJ2-7, with D perhaps matching TRBD2 (5 bases). Trimming removed 6 bases at V and 7 bases at J, with 19 bases between. Germline V lookup: CDR1 MNHEY, CDR2 SVGAGI. The CDR3 has 14 residues.

The rearrangement uses TRBV5-4 and TRBJ2-7; 16 nucleotides agree with TRBD2. This CDR3 has 15 residues. Germline-derived CDR1 and CDR2 are SGHNT and YYREEE (reference sequence). V shed 4 bases, J shed 7 bases, and the junction held 5 bases outside the gene matches. This chain's CDR3 is CASSRGTSGRGEQYF. DNA of the CDR3: TGTGCCAGCAGCCGGGGGACTAGCGGGAGGGGAGAGCAGTACTTC. The whole variable domain, remainder taken from reference TRBV5-4 and TRBJ2-7, is ETGVTQSPTHLIKTRGQQVTLRCSSQSGHNTVSWYQQALGQGPQFIFQYYREEENGRGNFPPRFSGLQFPNYSSELNVNALELDDSALYLCASSRGTSGRGEQYFGPGTRLTVT.

The V and J genes are TRBV6-5 and TRBJ1-4; possible D gene TRBD1, 5 bases. Germline V gene data show CDR1 as MNHEY and CDR2 as SVGAGI. V was pared by 5 bases and J by 4 bases, with 14 bases between. The CDR3 loop spans 15 amino acids. For the CDR3, the DNA is TGTGCCAGCAGTACCCGACAGACCGGTAATGAAAAACTGTTTTTT. The encoded protein is CASSTRQTGNEKLFF.

This rearrangement joins TRBV5-1 to TRBJ2-1, with 8 bases fitting TRBD2. This CDR3 contains 16 residues. The V gene's germline CDR1 is SGHRS and CDR2 YFSETQ. J gave up 6 bases and V 0 bases, and 8 bases lay outside the gene matches. CDR3 sequence (DNA): TGCGCCAGCAGCTTGGATCAAGCGGGGGCCTTCAATGAGCAGTTCTTC. Amino acid sequence: CASSLDQAGAFNEQFF.

The chain has TRBV27 and TRBJ1-1; 12 nucleotides agree with TRBD1. Looked up from germline, CDR1 is MNHEY and CDR2 is SMNVEV (reference sequence). J lost 4 bases, V lost 8 bases, and 8 bases had no gene match. There are 15 residues in the CDR3. CDR3 sequence: CASRDRGRASTEAFF. The CDR3 DNA reads as TGTGCCAGCCGGGACAGGGGGCGCGCGAGCACTGAAGCTTTCTTT.

V and J are TRBV6-5 and TRBJ2-1; TRBD2 might be the D (5 bases). This CDR3 is built from 13 residues. V gave up 0 bases and J gave up 5 bases, with 5 bases separating them. The germline gives CDR1 MNHEY, CDR2 SVGAGI. The CDR3 loop is CASSYSRDNEQFF. In DNA form, the CDR3 reads TGTGCCAGCAGTTACTCGCGGGACAATGAGCAGTTCTTC.

V and J are TRBV7-2 and TRBJ2-3; 7 nucleotides line up with TRBD2. After removal of 3 bases from V and 1 base from J, the junction contained 4 bases not matched to a gene. Germline CDR1 and CDR2: SGHTA and FQGNSA. The CDR3 is made up of 15 amino acids. The CDR3 DNA reads as TGTGCCAGCAGCTTGCTACGGGGGGGCACAGATACGCAGTATTTT. Its translation is CASSLLRGGTDTQYF.

This chain joins TRBV6-4 and TRBJ2-3; tentatively, D is TRBD2 (5 bases). The CDR3 has 16 amino acids. V was cut by 3 bases and J by 1 base, with 14 bases left in between. Looked up from germline, CDR1 is MRHNA and CDR2 is SNTAGT. The CDR3 protein is CASSETRARGTDTQYF. DNA for the CDR3: TGTGCCAGCAGTGAGACGAGGGCGCGGGGCACAGATACGCAGTATTTT.

This rearrangement joins TRBV5-1 to TRBJ2-7, with D perhaps matching TRBD1 (6 bases). The germline V gene has CDR1 SGHRS and CDR2 YFSETQ. Trimming shortened V by 7 bases and J by 5 bases, and 13 bases separated the two germline ends. CDR3 length: 12 amino acids. The CDR3 here is CASGTTGNEQYF. The CDR3 DNA reads as TGCGCCAGCGGTACCACAGGGAACGAGCAGTACTTC.

This clone has just one count. The chain is built from TRBV7-2 and TRBJ2-7; 9 nucleotides align to TRBD2. Per the germline V gene, CDR1 is SGHTA and CDR2 is FQGNSA. The CDR3 covers 15 residues. V gave up 2 bases and J gave up 2 bases; unmatched junction bases: 4. The CDR3 sequence: CASSLRLAGPYEQYF. DNA of the CDR3: TGTGCCAGCAGCTTAAGGCTAGCGGGGCCCTACGAGCAGTACTTC.

The rearrangement joins TRBV28 to TRBJ2-3, with 8 bases that match TRBD2. From germline, CDR1 is MDHEN and CDR2 SYDVKM. The V segment lost 3 bases and the J segment 4 bases; nucleotides outside the gene matches: 0. The length of the CDR3 is 13 residues. CDR3 bases: TGTGCCAGCAGTTTGGGACTAGCAGATACGCAGTATTTT. It yields the protein CASSLGLADTQYF.

The CDR3 spells CASSPEIISGANVLTF. Written as DNA, the CDR3 is TGTGCCAGCAGCCCTGAGATTATCTCTGGGGCCAACGTCCTGACTTTC. This chain uses TRBV7-9 with TRBJ2-6, with no clear D. Germline CDR1 SEHNR, CDR2 FQNEAQ (reference sequence). The CDR3 runs 16 residues. Deletions cut 5 bases from V and 0 bases from J, with 11 bases between.

This clone was detected only a few times. CDR3 sequence reads: CASSYVLRGQREQYF. In DNA, the CDR3 is TGTGCCAGCAGTTACGTTCTGCGGGGCCAGCGCGAGCAGTACTTC. The rearrangement links TRBV6-5 to TRBJ2-7; D perhaps matches TRBD2 (6 bases). From germline, CDR1 is MNHEY and CDR2 SVGAGI. The CDR3 is 15 residues long. The V and J ends lost 2 bases and 6 bases respectively, with 17 bases between them.

In this sample, this clone turned up once. The chain has TRBV5-6 and TRBJ2-7; TRBD1 agrees at 10 bases. The CDR3 contains 15 residues. Germline loops: CDR1 SGHDT, CDR2 YYEEEE. V trimming: 4 bases; J trimming: 6 bases; junction bases outside the gene matches: 10. CDR3 loop: CASSTAGTGVGEQYF. The CDR3 DNA sequence: TGTGCCAGCAGCACCGCCGGGACAGGGGTAGGCGAGCAGTACTTC.

In DNA form, the CDR3 reads TGCGCCAGCAGCTGGAGGACAGGTCATAATGAAAAACTGTTTTTT. Translation: CASSWRTGHNEKLFF. This sequence joins TRBV5-1 and TRBJ1-4; 7 bases agree with TRBD1. Per the germline V gene, CDR1 is SGHRS and CDR2 is YFSETQ. This CDR3 is built from 15 residues. Trimming took 3 bases from V and 4 from J; bases not matched to a gene: 6. Full variable domain (outside the CDR3, taken from reference TRBV5-1 and TRBJ1-4): KAGVTQTPRYLIKTRGQQVTLSCSPISGHRSVSWYQQTPGQGLQFLFEYFSETQRNKGNFPGRFSGRQFSNSRSEMNVSTLELGDSALYLCASSWRTGHNEKLFFGSGTQLSVL.

The chain is built from TRBV9 and TRBJ2-2; 9 nucleotides agree with TRBD2. In germline, CDR1 is SGDLS, CDR2 YYNGEE. The CDR3 runs 16 residues. Trimming removed 7 bases from V and 4 bases from J; junction bases left unmatched: 11. This CDR3 is CASGRASGIGTGELFF. CDR3 sequence (DNA): TGTGCCAGCGGAAGGGCTAGCGGGATCGGCACCGGGGAGCTGTTTTTT.

The genes are TRBV6-5 and TRBJ2-5, with 7 bases identical to TRBD2. The germline V gene encodes CDR1 MNHEY and CDR2 SVGAGI. V shed 5 bases, J shed 5 bases, and the junction held 11 bases outside the gene matches. The CDR3 is made up of 15 amino acids. DNA of the CDR3: TGTGCCAGCAGTCCCCCCGAGGGAGGGCCTGAGACCCAGTACTTC. Its protein is CASSPPEGGPETQYF.

The chain joins TRBV18 to TRBJ2-2; 12 bases are shared with TRBD1. V lost 0 bases to trimming and J lost 7 bases; unmatched junction nucleotides: 9. Per germline, CDR1 KGHSH and CDR2 LQKENI. CDR3 length equals 18 residues. The CDR3 spells CASSPPGTGGAFIGELFF. The CDR3 region has the DNA TGTGCCAGCTCACCACCGGGGACAGGGGGCGCGTTTATCGGGGAGCTGTTTTTT.